These 11 T cell receptor beta chains came from one sample sequenced in a study of blood T cells in healthy people across ages. Sample-barcoded 5' priming and a J-beta primer mix drove a second PCR of about 6 to 11 cycles. One entry per CDR3 protein results from TCRdb running MiXCR on the 5' RACE reads. The table includes some 900,000 distinct CDR3 sequences, around 46% detected once. Sequencing used blood. Receptors were obtained from a man aged 25-45 years in good health.

This clonotype was counted only a few times. The CDR3 sequence is CASSVERFSSYEQYF. CDR3 in DNA: TGTGCCAGCAGTGTTGAAAGGTTTAGCTCCTACGAGCAGTACTTC. The gene calls are TRBV6-1 and TRBJ2-7; no clear D gene. V was pared by 4 bases and J by 0 bases, with 13 bases between. Looked up from germline, CDR1 is MNHNS and CDR2 is SASEGT. The CDR3 is made up of 15 amino acids.

The chain couples TRBV19 to TRBJ1-6; 7 bases fit TRBD1. Germline V gives CDR1 LNHDA, CDR2 SQIVND (reference sequence). V shed 3 bases, J shed 8 bases, and the junction held 7 bases outside the gene matches. This CDR3 comprises 15 residues. CDR3 in DNA: TGTGCCAGTAGTATGGGACAGCGGTTGGATTCACCCCTCCACTTT. It yields the protein CASSMGQRLDSPLHF. Full variable domain (missing parts from reference TRBV19 and TRBJ1-6): DGGITQSPKYLFRKEGQNVTLSCEQNLNHDAMYWYRQDPGQGLRLIYYSQIVNDFQKGDIAEGYSVSREKKESFPLTVTSAQKNPTAFYLCASSMGQRLDSPLHFGNGTRLTVT.

This rearrangement joins TRBV6-5 to TRBJ2-1; TRBD1 matches at 8 bases. V lost 5 bases, J lost 4 bases, and 10 bases stayed unmatched. The CDR3 is 16 residues long. From germline, CDR1 is MNHEY and CDR2 SVGAGI. The CDR3 DNA reads TGTGCCAGCAGTCCCCTCCCAGGGGGCGCATACAATGAGCAGTTCTTC. Its protein is CASSPLPGGAYNEQFF.

This clonotype was counted between two and nine times. The CDR3 DNA is TGCAGTGCTAGAGGGAGGGACACCCTTTTCGAGCAGTACTTC. Its protein product is CSARGRDTLFEQYF. This chain joins TRBV20-1 and TRBJ2-5; either TRBD1 or TRBD2 may supply D (6 bases each). The tail of the sequence fits TRBJ2-7 better, so the J call may be wrong. Per germline, CDR1 DFQATT and CDR2 SNEGSKA (reference sequence). The CDR3 covers 14 residues.

This clonotype turned up a few times. The rearrangement joins TRBV6-5 to TRBJ1-4, with TRBD1 matching over 7 bases. CDR3 length: 15 residues. Germline CDR1 is MNHEY and CDR2 is SVGAGI. After removal of 5 bases from V and 8 bases from J, the junction contained 11 bases not matched to a gene. DNA of the CDR3: TGTGCCAGCAGTCGGGACAGAGTGGGGGGGGAAAAACTGTTTTTT. As protein: CASSRDRVGGEKLFF.

This clonotype came up a few times. The chain links TRBV20-1 to TRBJ2-1; 8 nucleotides line up with TRBD2. Germline V gene data show CDR1 as DFQATT and CDR2 as SNEGSKA (reference sequence). V trimming: 3 bases; J trimming: 4 bases; junction bases outside the gene matches: 8. The CDR3 has 15 residues. The CDR3 DNA sequence: TGCAGTGCTAGTTATTCGCGGGGGGCGTACAATGAGCAGTTCTTC. Translated, it gives CSASYSRGAYNEQFF.

This chain connects TRBV6-2 or TRBV6-3 to TRBJ2-5; D remains ambiguous. The CDR3 runs 17 residues. Trimming removed 6 bases from V and 0 bases from J, with 20 bases in between. Per the germline V gene, CDR1 is MNHEY and CDR2 is SVGEGT. For the CDR3, the DNA is TGTGCCAGCAGCGATTATGGCTCAGAGACGTACCAAGAGACCCAGTACTTC. Protein product: CASSDYGSETYQETQYF.

For this clonotype: A much larger clone is a single base away; this may be a read error. This chain's CDR3 is CASSSRDRAYNERFF. The CDR3 DNA sequence: TGTGCCAGCAGTTCCCGGGACAGGGCCTACAATGAGCGGTTCTTC. The J gene is TRBJ2-1, the V gene TRBV6-2 or TRBV6-3, with 9 positions matching TRBD1. The length of the CDR3 is 15 residues. Germline V gene sequence: CDR1 MNHEY, CDR2 SVGEGT.

The table lists this clonotype with a count of one. The CDR3 spells CASSLWGQGHSYEQYF. The CDR3 nucleotides read TGTGCCAGCAGTTTATGGGGACAGGGGCACTCCTACGAGCAGTACTTC. The V and J genes are TRBV28 and TRBJ2-7, with 10 bases lining up with TRBD1. Germline values: CDR1 MDHEN, CDR2 SYDVKM. Germline trimming cut 0 bases from V and 0 bases from J; bases unmatched to any gene: 2. The CDR3 length is 16 residues.

The V call is TRBV20-1, the J call TRBJ1-4; a weak D match, TRBD1 (6 bases). The CDR3 is 16 residues long. Germline V gene data show CDR1 as DFQATT and CDR2 as SNEGSKA (reference sequence). The CDR3 here is CSATVQGRGTNEKLFF. The CDR3 coding sequence is TGCAGCGCCACCGTACAGGGAAGGGGTACTAATGAAAAACTGTTTTTT.

This clonotype was detected only once. This may arise from a read error, as a much more abundant clone is one base away. This chain links TRBV7-9 with TRBJ2-5, with no clear D. The V end was cut by 5 bases, the J end by 0 bases, with 10 bases between. The CDR3 totals 14 residues. Germline-derived CDR1 and CDR2 are SEHNR and FQNEAQ (reference sequence). CDR3 coding DNA: TGTGCCAGCAGCGCCGGAGACTACCAAGAGACCCAGTACTTC. It yields the protein CASSAGDYQETQYF.